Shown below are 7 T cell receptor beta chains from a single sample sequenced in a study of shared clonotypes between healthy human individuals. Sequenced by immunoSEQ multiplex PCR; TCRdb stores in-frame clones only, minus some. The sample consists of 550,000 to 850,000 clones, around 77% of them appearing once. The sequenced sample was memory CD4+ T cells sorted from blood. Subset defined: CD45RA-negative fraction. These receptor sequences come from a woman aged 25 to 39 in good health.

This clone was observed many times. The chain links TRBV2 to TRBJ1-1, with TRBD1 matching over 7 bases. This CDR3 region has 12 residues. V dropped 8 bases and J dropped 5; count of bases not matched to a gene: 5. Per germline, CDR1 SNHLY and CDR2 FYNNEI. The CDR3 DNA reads TGTGCCAGCCAGACAGGGAGGACTGAAGCTTTCTTT. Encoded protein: CASQTGRTEAFF.

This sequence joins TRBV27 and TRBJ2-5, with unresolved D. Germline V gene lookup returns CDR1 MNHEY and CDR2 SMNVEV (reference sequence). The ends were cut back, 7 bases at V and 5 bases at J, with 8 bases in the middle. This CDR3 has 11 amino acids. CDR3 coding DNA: TGTGCCAGCAATCCCCCCGAGACCCAGTACTTC. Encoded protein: CASNPPETQYF.

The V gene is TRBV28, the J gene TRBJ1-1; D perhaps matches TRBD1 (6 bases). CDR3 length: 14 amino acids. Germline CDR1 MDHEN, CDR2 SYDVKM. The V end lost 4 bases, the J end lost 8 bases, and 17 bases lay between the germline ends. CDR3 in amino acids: CASSSPTGFSEAFF. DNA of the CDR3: TGTGCCAGCAGTTCCCCGACAGGTTTTTCGGAAGCTTTCTTT.

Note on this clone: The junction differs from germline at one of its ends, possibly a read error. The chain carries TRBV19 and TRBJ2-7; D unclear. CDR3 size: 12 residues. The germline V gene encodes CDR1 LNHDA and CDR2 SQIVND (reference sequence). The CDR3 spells CASSIDSSEQYF. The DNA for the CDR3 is TGTGCCAGTAGTATAGACTCCTCCGAGCAGTACTTC.

Here the CDR3 reads CASSGDRGETQYF. CDR3 DNA: TGCGCCAGCAGCGGGGACAGGGGAGAGACCCAGTACTTC. The chain is built from TRBV5-1 and TRBJ2-5, with 10 nucleotides matching TRBD1. J lost 4 bases, V lost 4 bases, and 1 base had no gene match. Germline V gene lookup returns CDR1 SGHRS and CDR2 YFSETQ. The CDR3 is 13 amino acids.

The CDR3, as DNA: TGTGCCAGCAGTTACTCACTAGGGGAGGGCGAGCAGTACTTC. Its translation: CASSYSLGEGEQYF. V usage is TRBV6-5 and J usage is TRBJ2-7; TRBD2 matches 7 bases. This CDR3 is built from 14 residues. Germline V gene data show CDR1 as MNHEY and CDR2 as SVGAGI. V trimming: 0 bases; J trimming: 6 bases; junction bases outside the gene matches: 5.

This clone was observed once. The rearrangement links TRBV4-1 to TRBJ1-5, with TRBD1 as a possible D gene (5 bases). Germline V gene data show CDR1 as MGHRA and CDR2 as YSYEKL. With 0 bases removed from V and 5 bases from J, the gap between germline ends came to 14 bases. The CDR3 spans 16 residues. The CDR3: CASSQDFGRAYQPQHF. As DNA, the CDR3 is TGCGCCAGCAGCCAAGATTTCGGCAGGGCCTATCAGCCCCAGCATTTT.